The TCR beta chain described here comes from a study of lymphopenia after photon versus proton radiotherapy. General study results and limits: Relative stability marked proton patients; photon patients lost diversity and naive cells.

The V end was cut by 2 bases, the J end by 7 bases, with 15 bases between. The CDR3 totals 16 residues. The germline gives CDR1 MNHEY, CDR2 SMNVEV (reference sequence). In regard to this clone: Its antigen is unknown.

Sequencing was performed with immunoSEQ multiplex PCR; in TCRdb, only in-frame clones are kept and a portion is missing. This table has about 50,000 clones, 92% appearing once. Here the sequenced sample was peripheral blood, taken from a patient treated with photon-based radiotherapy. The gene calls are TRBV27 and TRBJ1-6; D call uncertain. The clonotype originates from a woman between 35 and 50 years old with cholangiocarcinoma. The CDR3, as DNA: TGTGCCAGCAGTTTAGTTCGGGGTAATCCCAATTCACCCCTCCACTTT. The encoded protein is CASSLVRGNPNSPLHF.